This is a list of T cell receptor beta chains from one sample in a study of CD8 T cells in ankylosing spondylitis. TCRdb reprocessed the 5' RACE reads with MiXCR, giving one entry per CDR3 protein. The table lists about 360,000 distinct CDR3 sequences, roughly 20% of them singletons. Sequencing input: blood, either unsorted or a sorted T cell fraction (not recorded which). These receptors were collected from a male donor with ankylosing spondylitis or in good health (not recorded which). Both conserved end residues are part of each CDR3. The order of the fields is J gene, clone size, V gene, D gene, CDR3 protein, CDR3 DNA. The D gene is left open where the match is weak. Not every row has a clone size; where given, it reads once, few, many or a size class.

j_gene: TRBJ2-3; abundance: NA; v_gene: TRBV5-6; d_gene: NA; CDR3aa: CASLWSGYIEDTQYF; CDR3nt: TGTGCCAGCCTCTGGTCCGGCTATATTGAAGATACGCAGTATTTT
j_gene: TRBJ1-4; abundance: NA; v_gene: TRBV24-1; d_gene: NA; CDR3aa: CATSDRHMKLFF; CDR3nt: TGTGCCACCAGTGACCGCCATATGAAACTGTTTTTT
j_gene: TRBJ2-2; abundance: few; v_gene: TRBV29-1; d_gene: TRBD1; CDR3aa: CSVLEKLGQGNTGELFF; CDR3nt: TGCAGCGTCCTGGAGAAACTGGGACAGGGGAACACCGGGGAGCTGTTTTTT
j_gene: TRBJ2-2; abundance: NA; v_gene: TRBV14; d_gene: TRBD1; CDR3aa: CASSQLGQWELFF; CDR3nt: TGTGCCAGCAGCCAATTGGGACAGTGGGAGCTGTTTTTT
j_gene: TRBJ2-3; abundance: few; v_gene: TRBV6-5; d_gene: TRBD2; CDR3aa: CASSLYRGGGGSDTQYF; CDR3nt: TGTGCCAGCAGTTTGTATCGTGGCGGGGGAGGGTCAGATACGCAGTATTTT
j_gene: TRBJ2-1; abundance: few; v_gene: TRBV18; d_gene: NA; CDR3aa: CASSQMDSRGNEQFF; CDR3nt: TGTGCCAGCTCACAAATGGACAGCCGGGGGAATGAGCAGTTCTTC
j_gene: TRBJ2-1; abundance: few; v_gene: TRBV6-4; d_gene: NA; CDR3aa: CAETRGGSSSYNEQFF; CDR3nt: TGTGCCGAAACCCGAGGGGGGTCCAGCTCCTACAATGAGCAGTTCTTC
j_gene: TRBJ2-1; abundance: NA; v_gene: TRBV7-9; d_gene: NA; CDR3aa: CASSPGPLWSEQFF; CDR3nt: TGTGCCAGCAGCCCAGGGCCCCTATGGAGTGAGCAGTTCTTC
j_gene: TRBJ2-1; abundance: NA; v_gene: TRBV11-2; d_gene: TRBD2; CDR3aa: CASSYTSGGGASYNEQFF; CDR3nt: TGTGCCAGCAGCTATACTAGCGGGGGAGGAGCGTCCTACAATGAGCAGTTCTTC
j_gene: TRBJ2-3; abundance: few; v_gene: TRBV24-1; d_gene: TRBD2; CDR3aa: CATSGGGLSFDSTDTQYF; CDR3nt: TGTGCCACCAGCGGCGGGGGGCTATCCTTTGATAGCACAGATACGCAGTATTTT
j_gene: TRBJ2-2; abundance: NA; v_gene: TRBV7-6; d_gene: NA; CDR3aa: CASSHTSTGELFF; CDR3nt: TGTGCCAGCAGCCATACTAGCACCGGGGAGCTGTTTTTT
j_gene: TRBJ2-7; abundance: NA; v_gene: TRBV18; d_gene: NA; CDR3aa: CASSLTGQNSYEQYF; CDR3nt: TGTGCCAGCTCCCTTACGGGACAAAACTCCTACGAGCAGTACTTC
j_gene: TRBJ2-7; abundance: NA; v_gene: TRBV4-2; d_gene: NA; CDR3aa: CASSQTLLGGIGSYEQYF; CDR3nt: TGTGCCAGCAGCCAAACCCTACTAGGGGGAATAGGCTCCTACGAGCAGTACTTC
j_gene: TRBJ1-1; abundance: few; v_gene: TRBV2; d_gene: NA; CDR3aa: CASSEAGGPNTEAFF; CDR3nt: TGTGCCAGCAGTGAAGCAGGAGGGCCGAACACTGAAGCTTTCTTT
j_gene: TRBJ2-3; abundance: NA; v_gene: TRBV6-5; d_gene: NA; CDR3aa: CASSHSLAADTQYF; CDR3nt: TGTGCCAGCAGTCACTCCCTAGCCGCAGATACGCAGTATTTT
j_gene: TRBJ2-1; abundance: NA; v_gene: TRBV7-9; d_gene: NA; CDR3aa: CASSLVGRVNYNEQFF; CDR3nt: TGTGCCAGCAGCTTAGTGGGCAGGGTCAACTACAATGAGCAGTTCTTC
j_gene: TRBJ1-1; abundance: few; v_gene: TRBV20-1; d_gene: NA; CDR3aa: CSARVSGAFF; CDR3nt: TGCAGTGCTAGAGTAAGTGGAGCTTTCTTT
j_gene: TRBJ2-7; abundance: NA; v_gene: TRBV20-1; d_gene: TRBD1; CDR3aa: CSAAPGTGAVEQYF; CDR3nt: TGCAGTGCCGCTCCCGGGACAGGGGCTGTCGAGCAGTACTTC
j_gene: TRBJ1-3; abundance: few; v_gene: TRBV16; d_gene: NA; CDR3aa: CASTAWPGRGNTIYF; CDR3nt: TGTGCCAGCACCGCCTGGCCAGGGCGCGGAAACACCATATATTTT
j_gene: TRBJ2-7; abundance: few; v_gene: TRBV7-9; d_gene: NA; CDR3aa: CASSRGAHEQYF; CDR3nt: TGTGCCAGCAGCAGGGGGGCCCACGAGCAGTACTTC
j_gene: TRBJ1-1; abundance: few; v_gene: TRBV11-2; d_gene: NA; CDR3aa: CASSHGTEAFF; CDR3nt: TGTGCCAGCAGCCACGGGACAGAAGCTTTCTTT
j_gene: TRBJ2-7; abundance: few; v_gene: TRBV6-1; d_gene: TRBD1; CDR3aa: CASSKWTGWVYEQYF; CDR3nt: TGTGCCAGCAGTAAATGGACAGGGTGGGTCTACGAGCAGTACTTC
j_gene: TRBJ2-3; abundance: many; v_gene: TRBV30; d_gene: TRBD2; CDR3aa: CAWSVLSGEGQDTQYF; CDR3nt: TGTGCCTGGAGTGTCCTTAGCGGGGAGGGGCAAGATACGCAGTATTTT
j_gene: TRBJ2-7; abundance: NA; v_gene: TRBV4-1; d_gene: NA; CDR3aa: CASSQEQGPYEQYF; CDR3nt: TGCGCCAGCAGCCAAGAACAGGGACCCTACGAGCAGTACTTC
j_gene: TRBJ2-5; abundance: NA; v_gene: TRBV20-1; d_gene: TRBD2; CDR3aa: CSARDLWTSGLETQYF; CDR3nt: TGCAGTGCTAGAGATCTGTGGACTAGCGGGCTCGAGACCCAGTACTTC
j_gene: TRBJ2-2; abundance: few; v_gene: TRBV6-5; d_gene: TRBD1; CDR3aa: CASSYWGQANTGELFF; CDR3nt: TGTGCCAGCAGTTACTGGGGACAGGCGAACACCGGGGAGCTGTTTTTT
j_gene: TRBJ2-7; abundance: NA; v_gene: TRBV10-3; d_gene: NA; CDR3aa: CAISESDKGGYEQYF; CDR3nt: TGTGCCATCAGTGAGTCGGATAAGGGGGGGTACGAGCAGTACTTC
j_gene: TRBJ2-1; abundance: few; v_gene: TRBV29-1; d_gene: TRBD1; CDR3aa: CSVAVGDRGSYNEQFF; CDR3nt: TGCAGCGTCGCCGTCGGGGACAGGGGGTCCTACAATGAGCAGTTCTTC
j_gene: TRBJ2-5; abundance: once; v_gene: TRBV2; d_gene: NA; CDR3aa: CASSAAVAVLQETQYF; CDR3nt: TGTGCCAGCAGTGCTGCGGTAGCGGTGCTCCAAGAGACCCAGTACTTC
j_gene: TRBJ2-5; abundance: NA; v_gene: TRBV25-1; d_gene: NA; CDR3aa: CASSEGGSQETQYF; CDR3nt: TGTGCCAGCAGTGAGGGAGGCAGCCAAGAGACCCAGTACTTC
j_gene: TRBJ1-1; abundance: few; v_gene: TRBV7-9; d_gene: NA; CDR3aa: CASSLGDSGAFF; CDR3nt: TGTGCCAGCAGCTTAGGGGATTCGGGAGCTTTCTTT